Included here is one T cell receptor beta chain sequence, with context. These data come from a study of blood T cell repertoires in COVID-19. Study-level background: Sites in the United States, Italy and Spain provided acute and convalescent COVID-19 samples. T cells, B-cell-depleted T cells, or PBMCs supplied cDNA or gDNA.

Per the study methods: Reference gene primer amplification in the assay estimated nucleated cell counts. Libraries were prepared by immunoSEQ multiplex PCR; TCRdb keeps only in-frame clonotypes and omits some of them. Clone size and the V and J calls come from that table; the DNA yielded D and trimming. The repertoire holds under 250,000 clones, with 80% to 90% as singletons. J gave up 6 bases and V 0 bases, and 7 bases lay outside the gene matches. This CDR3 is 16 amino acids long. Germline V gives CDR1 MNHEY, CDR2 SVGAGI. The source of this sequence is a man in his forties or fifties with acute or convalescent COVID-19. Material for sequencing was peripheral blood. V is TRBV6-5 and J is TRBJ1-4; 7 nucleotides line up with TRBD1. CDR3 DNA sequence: TGTGCCAGCAGTTACTCGGTCGGTCAGGGGGATGAAAAACTGTTTTTT. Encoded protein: CASSYSVGQGDEKLFF.